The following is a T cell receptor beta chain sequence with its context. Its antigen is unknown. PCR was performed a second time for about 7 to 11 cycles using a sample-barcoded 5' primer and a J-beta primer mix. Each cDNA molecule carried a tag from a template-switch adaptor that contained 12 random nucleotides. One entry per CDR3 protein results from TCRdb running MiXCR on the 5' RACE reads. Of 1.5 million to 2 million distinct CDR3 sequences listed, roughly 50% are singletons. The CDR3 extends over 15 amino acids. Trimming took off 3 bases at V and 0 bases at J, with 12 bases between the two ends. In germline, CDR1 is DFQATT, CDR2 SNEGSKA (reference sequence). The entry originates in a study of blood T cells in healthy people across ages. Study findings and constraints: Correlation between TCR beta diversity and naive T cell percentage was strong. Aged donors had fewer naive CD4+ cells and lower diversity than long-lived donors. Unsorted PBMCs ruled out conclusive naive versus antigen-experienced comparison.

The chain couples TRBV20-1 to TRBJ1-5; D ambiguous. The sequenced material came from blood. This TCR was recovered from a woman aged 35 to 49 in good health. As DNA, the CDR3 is TGCAGTGCTAGTCGGGTGGTTGATAGCAATCAGCCCCAGCATTTT. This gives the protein CSASRVVDSNQPQHF.